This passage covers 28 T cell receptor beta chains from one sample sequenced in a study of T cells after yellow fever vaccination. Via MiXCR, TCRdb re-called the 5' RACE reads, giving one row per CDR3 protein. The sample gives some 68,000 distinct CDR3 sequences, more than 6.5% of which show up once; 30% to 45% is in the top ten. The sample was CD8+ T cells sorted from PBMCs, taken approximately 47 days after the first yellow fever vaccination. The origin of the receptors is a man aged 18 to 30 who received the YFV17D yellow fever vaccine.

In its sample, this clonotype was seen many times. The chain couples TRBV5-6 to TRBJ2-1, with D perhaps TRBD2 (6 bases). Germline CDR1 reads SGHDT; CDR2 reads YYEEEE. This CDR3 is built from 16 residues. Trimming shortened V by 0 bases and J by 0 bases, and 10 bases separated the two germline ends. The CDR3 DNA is TGTGCCAGCAGCTTGGGTGCGGGAAGCTCCTACAATGAGCAGTTCTTC. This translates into CASSLGAGSSYNEQFF. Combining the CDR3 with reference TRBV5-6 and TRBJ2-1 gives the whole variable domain DAGVTQSPTHLIKTRGQQVTLRCSPKSGHDTVSWYQQALGQGPQFIFQYYEEEERQRGNFPDRFSGHQFPNYSSELNVNALLLGDSALYLCASSLGAGSSYNEQFFGPGTRLTVL.

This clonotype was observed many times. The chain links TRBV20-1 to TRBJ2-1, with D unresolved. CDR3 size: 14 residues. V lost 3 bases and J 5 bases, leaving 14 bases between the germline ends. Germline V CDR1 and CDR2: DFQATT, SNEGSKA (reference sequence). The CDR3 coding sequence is TGCAGTGCTAGCGCCAGGCTGTTGGACAATGAGCAGTTCTTC. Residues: CSASARLLDNEQFF.

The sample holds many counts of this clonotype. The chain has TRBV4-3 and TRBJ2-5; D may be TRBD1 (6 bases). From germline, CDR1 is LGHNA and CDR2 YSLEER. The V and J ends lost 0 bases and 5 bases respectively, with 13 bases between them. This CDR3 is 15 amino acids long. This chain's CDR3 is CASSQDSGEGETQYF. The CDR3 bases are TGCGCCAGCAGCCAAGATTCAGGGGAAGGGGAGACCCAGTACTTC.

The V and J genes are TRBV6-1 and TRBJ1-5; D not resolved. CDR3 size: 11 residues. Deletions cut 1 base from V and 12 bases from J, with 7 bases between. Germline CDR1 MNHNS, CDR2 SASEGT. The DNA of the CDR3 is TGTGCCAGCAGTGAAGAACCGGACCAGCATTTT. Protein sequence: CASSEEPDQHF.

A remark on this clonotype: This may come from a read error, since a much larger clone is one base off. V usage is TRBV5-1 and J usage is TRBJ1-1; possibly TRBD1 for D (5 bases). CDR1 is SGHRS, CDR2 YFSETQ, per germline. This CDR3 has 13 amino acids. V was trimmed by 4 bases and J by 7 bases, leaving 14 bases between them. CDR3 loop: CASSGKGLNEAFF. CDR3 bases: TGCGCCAGCAGCGGTAAGGGGCTTAATGAAGCTTTCTTT.

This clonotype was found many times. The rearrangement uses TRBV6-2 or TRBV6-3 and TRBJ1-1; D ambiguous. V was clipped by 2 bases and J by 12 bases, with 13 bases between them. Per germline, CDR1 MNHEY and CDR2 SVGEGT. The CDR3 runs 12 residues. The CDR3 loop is CASSYPPRAPFF. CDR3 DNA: TGTGCCAGCAGTTACCCACCCCGGGCCCCTTTCTTT.

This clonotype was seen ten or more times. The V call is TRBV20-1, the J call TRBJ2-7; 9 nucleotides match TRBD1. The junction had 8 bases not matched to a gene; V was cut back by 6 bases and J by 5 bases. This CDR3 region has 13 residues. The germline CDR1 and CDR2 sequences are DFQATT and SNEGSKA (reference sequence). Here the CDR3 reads CSATGTGSHEQYV. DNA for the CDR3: TGCAGTGCAACCGGGACAGGGTCCCACGAGCAGTACGTC.

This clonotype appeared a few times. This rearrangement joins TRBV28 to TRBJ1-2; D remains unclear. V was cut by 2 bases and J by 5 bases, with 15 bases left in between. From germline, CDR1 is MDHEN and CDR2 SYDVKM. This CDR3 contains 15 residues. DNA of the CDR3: TGTGCCAGCAGTTTACTCCCAGGAGACTTTTATGGCTACACCTTC. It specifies CASSLLPGDFYGYTF.

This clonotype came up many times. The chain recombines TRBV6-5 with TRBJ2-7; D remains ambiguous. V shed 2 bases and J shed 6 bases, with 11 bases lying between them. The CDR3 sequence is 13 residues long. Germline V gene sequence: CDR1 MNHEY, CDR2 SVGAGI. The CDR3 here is CASSYNQVSEQYV. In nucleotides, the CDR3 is TGTGCCAGCAGTTACAATCAGGTATCCGAGCAGTACGTC.

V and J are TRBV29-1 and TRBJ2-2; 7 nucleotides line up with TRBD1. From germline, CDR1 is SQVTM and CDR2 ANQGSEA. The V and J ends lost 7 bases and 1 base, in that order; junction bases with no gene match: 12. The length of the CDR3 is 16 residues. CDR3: CSAMTPGQMNTGELFF. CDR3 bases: TGCAGCGCAATGACCCCGGGACAGATGAACACCGGGGAGCTGTTTTTT.

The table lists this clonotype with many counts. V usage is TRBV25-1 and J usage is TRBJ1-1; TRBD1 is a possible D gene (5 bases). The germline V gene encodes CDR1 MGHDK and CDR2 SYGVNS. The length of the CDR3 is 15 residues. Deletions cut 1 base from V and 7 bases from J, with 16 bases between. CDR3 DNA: TGTGCCAGCAGTGAATTTGGGAGGGGCGCAGATGAAGCTTTCTTT. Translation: CASSEFGRGADEAFF.

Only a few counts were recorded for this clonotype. CDR3 DNA: TGTGCCAGCAGCCACTCTGGACTAGCGGGGGATGAGGGCGAGACCCAGTACTTC. Its translation is CASSHSGLAGDEGETQYF. The J gene is TRBJ2-5, the V gene TRBV11-1; 13 bases align to TRBD2. With V trimmed by 5 bases and J by 5 bases, 14 bases remained unmatched. Germline CDR1 reads SGHAT; CDR2 reads FQDESV (reference sequence). CDR3 length: 18 amino acids. The complete variable domain, with remaining parts taken from reference TRBV11-1 and TRBJ2-5, reads EAEVAQSPRYKITEKSQAVAFWCDPISGHATLYWYRQILGQGPELLVQFQDESVVDDSQLPKDRFSAERLKGVDSTLKIQPAELGDSAMYLCASSHSGLAGDEGETQYFGPGTRLLVL.

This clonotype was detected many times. CDR3 DNA: TGCGCCAGCAGTGCGGGAGGATCCTACGAGCAGTACTTC. Its translation is CASSAGGSYEQYF. The chain combines TRBV10-2 with TRBJ2-7; 7 nucleotides agree with TRBD2. This CDR3 comprises 13 residues. CDR1 and CDR2 (germline): WSHSY, SAAADI. The J segment lost 1 base and the V segment lost 4 bases, leaving 1 base of the junction unmatched.

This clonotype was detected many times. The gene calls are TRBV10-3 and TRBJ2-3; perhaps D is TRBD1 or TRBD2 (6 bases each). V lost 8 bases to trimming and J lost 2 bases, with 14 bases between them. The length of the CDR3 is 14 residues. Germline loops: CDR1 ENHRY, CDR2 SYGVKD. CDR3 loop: CAIRGGTTTDTQYF. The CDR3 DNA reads TGTGCCATCCGAGGGGGGACAACCACAGATACGCAGTATTTT.

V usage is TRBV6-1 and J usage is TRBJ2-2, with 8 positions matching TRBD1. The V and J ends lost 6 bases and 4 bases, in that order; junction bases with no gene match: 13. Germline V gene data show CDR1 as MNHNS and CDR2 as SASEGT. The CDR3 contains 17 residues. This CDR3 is CASRKTGALWGTGELFF. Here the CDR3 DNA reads TGTGCCAGCAGGAAGACAGGGGCACTTTGGGGCACCGGGGAGCTGTTTTTT.

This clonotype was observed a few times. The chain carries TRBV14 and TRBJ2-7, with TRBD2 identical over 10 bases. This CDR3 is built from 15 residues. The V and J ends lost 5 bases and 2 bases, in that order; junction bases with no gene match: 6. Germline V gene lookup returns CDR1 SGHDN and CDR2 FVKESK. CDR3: CASSYSGGSTYEQYV. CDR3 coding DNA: TGTGCCAGCAGCTATAGCGGGGGGAGCACCTACGAGCAGTACGTC.

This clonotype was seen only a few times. The CDR3 sequence is CASSLKGSHQPQHF. CDR3 bases: TGTGCCAGCAGCCTTAAAGGGTCACATCAGCCCCAGCATTTT. This chain uses TRBV5-4 with TRBJ1-5; D is uncertain. V gave up 4 bases and J gave up 5 bases, with 13 bases separating them. CDR1 and CDR2 (germline): SGHNT, YYREEE (reference sequence). CDR3 size: 14 residues.

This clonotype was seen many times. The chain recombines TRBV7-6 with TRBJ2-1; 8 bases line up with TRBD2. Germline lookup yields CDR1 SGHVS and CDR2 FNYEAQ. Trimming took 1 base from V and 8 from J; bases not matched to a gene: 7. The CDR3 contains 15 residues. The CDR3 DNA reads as TGTGCCAGCAGCTTAGACGGGACTAGGGGGGATGAGCAGTTCTTC. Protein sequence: CASSLDGTRGDEQFF.

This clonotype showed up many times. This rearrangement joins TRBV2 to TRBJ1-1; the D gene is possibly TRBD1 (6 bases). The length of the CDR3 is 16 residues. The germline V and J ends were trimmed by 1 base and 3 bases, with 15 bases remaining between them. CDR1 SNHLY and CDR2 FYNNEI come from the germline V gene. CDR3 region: CASSEGQGPLDTEAFF. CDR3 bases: TGTGCCAGCAGTGAAGGGCAGGGGCCCTTGGACACTGAAGCTTTCTTT.

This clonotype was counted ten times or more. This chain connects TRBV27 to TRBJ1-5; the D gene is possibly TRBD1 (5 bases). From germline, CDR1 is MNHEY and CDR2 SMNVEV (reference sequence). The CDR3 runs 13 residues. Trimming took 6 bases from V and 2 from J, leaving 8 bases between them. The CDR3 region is CASRGVGNQPQHF. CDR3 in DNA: TGTGCCAGCAGAGGGGTGGGCAATCAGCCCCAGCATTTT.

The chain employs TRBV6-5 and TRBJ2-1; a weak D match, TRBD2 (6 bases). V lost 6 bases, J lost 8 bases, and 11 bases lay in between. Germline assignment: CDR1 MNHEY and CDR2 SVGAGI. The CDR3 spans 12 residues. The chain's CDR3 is CASSTWGDEQFF. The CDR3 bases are TGTGCCAGCAGCACCTGGGGGGATGAGCAGTTCTTC.

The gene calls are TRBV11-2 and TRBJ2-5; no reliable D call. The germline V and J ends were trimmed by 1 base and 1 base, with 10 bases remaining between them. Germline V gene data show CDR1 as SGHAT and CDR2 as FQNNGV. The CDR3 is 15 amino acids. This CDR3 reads CASSLVVAGQETQYF. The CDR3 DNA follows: TGTGCCAGCAGCTTAGTTGTCGCCGGCCAAGAGACCCAGTACTTC.

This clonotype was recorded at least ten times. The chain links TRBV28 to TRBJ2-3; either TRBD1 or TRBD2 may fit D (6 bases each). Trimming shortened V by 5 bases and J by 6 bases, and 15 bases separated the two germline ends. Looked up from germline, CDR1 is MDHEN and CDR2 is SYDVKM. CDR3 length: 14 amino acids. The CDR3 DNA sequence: TGTGCCAGCAGTCGCGGACAGCGGGCCGATACGCAGTATTTT. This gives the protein CASSRGQRADTQYF.

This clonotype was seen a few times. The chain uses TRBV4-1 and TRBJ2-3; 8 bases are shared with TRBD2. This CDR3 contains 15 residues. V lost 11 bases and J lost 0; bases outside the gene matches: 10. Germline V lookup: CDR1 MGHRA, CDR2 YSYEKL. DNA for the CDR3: TGCGCCTCCCTGGCCCCGGGGGGGAGCACAGATACGCAGTATTTT. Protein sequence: CASLAPGGSTDTQYF.

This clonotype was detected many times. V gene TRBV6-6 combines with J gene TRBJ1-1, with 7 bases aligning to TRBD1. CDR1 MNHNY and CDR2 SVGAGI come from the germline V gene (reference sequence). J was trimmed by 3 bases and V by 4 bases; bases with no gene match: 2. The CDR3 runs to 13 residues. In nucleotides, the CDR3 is TGTGCCAGCAGTTCCAGGGGGGACACTGAAGCTTTCTTT. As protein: CASSSRGDTEAFF.

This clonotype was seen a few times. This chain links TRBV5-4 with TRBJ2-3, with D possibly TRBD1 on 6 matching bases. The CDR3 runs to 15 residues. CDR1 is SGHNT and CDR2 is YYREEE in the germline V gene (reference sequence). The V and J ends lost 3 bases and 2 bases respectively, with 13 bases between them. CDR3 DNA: TGTGCCAGCAGCTCCCCGGGACATCTCACAGATACGCAGTATTTT. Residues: CASSSPGHLTDTQYF.

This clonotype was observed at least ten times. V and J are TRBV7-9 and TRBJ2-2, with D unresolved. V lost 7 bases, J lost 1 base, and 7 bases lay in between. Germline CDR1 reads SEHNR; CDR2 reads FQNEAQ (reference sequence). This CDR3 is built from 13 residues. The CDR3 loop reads CASMPQNTGELFF. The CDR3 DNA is TGTGCCAGCATGCCCCAGAACACCGGGGAGCTGTTTTTT. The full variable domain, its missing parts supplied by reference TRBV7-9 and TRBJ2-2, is DTGVSQNPRHKITKRGQNVTFRCDPISEHNRLYWYRQTLGQGPEFLTYFQNEAQLEKSRLLSDRFSAERPKGSFSTLEIQRTEQGDSAMYLCASMPQNTGELFFGEGSRLTVL.

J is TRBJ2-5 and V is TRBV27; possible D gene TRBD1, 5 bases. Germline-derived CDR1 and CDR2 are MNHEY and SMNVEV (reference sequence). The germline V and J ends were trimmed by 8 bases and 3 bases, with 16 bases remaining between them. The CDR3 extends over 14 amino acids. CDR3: CASHRGGFEETQYF. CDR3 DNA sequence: TGTGCCAGCCATAGGGGCGGATTCGAAGAGACCCAGTACTTC.